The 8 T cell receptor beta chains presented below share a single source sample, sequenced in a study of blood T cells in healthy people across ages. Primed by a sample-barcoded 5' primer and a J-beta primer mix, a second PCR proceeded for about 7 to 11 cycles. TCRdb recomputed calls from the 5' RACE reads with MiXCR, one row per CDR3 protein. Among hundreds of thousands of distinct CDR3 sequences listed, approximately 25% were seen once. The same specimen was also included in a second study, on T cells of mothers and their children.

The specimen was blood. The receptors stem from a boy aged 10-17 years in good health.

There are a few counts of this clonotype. In nucleotides, the CDR3 is TGCAGTGCTACCTGGACAGGGAGGACTGAAGCTTTCTTT. Translating it yields CSATWTGRTEAFF. J is TRBJ1-1 and V is TRBV20-1, with TRBD1 matching 8 bases. This CDR3 is built from 13 residues. Trimming took 4 bases from V and 5 from J; bases not matched to a gene: 6. Per germline, CDR1 DFQATT and CDR2 SNEGSKA (reference sequence).

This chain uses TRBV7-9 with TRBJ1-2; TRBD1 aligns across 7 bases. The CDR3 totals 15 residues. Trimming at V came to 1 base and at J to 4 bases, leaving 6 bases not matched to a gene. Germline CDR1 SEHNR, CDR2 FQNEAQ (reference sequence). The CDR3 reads CASSLGHEGAYGYTF. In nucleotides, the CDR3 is TGTGCCAGCAGCTTAGGCCATGAGGGGGCCTATGGCTACACCTTC.

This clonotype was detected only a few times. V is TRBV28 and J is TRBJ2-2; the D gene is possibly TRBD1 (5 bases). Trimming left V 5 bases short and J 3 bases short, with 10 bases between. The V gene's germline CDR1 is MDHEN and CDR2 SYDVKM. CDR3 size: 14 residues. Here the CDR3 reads CASSLDRYTGELFF. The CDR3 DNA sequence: TGTGCCAGCAGTCTAGACAGATACACCGGGGAGCTGTTTTTT. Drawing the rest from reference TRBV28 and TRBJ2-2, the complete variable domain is DVKVTQSSRYLVKRTGEKVFLECVQDMDHENMFWYRQDPGLGLRLIYFSYDVKMKEKGDIPEGYSVSREKKERFSLILESASTNQTSMYLCASSLDRYTGELFFGEGSRLTVL.

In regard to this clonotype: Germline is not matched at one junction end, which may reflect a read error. Here the CDR3 DNA reads TGTGCCAGCCTGAAGGAGAACTTTGGCTACACCTTC. Translated: CASLKENFGYTF. This chain uses TRBV2 with TRBJ1-2; D is unclear. Germline V gives CDR1 SNHLY, CDR2 FYNNEI. The length of the CDR3 is 12 residues. Drawing the rest from reference TRBV2 and TRBJ1-2, the complete variable domain is EPEVTQTPSHQVTQMGQEVILRCVPISNHLYFYWYRQILGQKVEFLVSFYNNEISEKSEIFDDQFSVERPDGSNFTLKIRSTKLEDSAMYFCASLKENFGYTFGSGTRLTVV.

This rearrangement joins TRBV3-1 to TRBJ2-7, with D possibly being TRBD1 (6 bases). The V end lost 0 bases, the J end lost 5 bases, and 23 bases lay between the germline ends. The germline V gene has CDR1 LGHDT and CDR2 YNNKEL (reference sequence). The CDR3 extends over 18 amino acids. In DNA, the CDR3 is TGTGCCAGCAGCCAAGAGATTTCAAGGACAGCGCTTATGGACGAGCAGTACTTC. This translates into CASSQEISRTALMDEQYF.

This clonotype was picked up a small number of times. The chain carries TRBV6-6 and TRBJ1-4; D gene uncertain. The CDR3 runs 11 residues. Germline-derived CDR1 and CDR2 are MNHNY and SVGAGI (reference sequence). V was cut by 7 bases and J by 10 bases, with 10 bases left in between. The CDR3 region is CASIIAGKLFF. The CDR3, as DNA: TGTGCCAGCATCATAGCCGGAAAACTGTTTTTT.

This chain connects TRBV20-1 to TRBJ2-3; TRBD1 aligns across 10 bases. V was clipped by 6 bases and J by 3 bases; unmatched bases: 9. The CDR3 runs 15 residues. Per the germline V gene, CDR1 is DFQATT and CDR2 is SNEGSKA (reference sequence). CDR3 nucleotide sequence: TGCAGTGCCAGGCCCAAGGACAGGGGGACAGATACGCAGTATTTT. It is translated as CSARPKDRGTDTQYF.

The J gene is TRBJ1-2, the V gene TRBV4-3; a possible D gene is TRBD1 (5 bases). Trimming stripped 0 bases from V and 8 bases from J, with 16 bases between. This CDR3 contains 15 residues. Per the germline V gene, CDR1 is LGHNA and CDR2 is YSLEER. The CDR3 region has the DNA TGCGCCAGCAGCCAAGATCGAGCGGGGGGGAAAGGCTACACCTTC. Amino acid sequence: CASSQDRAGGKGYTF.